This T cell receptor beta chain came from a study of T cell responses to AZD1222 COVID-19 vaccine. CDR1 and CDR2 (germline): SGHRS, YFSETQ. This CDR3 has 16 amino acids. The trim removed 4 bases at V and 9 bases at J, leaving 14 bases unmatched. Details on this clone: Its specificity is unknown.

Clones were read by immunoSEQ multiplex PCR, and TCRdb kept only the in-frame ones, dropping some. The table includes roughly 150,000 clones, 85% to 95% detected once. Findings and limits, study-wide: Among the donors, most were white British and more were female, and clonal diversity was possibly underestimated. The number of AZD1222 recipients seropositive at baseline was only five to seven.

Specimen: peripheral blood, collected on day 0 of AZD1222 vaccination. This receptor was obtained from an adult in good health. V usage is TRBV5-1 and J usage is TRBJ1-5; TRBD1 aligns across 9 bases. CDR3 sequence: CASSGRRTGVLRPQHF. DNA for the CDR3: TGCGCCAGCAGCGGGAGGCGGACAGGGGTCCTGCGGCCCCAGCATTTT. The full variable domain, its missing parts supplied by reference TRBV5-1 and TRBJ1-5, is KAGVTQTPRYLIKTRGQQVTLSCSPISGHRSVSWYQQTPGQGLQFLFEYFSETQRNKGNFPGRFSGRQFSNSRSEMNVSTLELGDSALYLCASSGRRTGVLRPQHFGDGTRLSIL.